Included here is one TCR beta chain sequence, with context. What it binds is unknown. Germline V gives CDR1 WSHSY, CDR2 SAAADI. V was shortened by 9 bases and J by 4 bases, with 17 bases between the two germline ends. The CDR3 totals 14 residues. This sample is part of a study of STAT5B mutations in CD4+ large granular lymphocyte leukemia. Study-level results: Without putative leukemic clones, patient CD4-sorted repertoires remained more clonal than healthy CD4+ repertoires.

Produced via immunoSEQ multiplex PCR; TCRdb's table is partial and in-frame only. The sample has tens of thousands of clones, roughly 76% seen once; the top ten hold 3.5% to 5%. Sequencing was done on a sample of CD4+ T cells from blood buffy coats. This clonotype was obtained from a human donor in good health. V usage is TRBV10-2 and J usage is TRBJ2-3, with a weak D call TRBD2 (7 bases). CDR3 residues: CASRGGAEADTQYF. In DNA form, the CDR3 reads TGCGCCAGTCGTGGGGGGGCGGAAGCAGATACGCAGTATTTT.